This TCR beta chain was recovered during a study of shared clonotypes between healthy human individuals. Points from the study as a whole: Non-shared clonotypes showed lower generation probabilities than clonotypes common to all four donors. Sorted-subset sequencing was shown by rarefaction to be incomplete despite large depth.

Repertoires were generated with immunoSEQ multiplex PCR, while TCRdb's copy carries only in-frame clones and drops some. In the table there are 2 million to 3 million clones, 80% to 95% of which are singletons. V trimming: 0 bases; J trimming: 5 bases; junction bases outside the gene matches: 10. Germline CDR1 and CDR2: SGHRS and YFSETQ. The CDR3 sequence is 17 residues long. Of note for this clone: Its antigen is currently unknown.

The TCR comes from a man aged 18 to 29 in good health. Some clones in this sample may be carry-over from other donors' samples. J is TRBJ2-1 and V is TRBV5-1, with 8 nucleotides matching TRBD2. The material sequenced was naive CD4+ T cells from PBMCs. Specified subset: CD45RA+ positively selected. CDR3 coding DNA: TGCGCCAGCAGCTTGGCACCCCCGCAAGCGGGGGACAATGAGCAGTTCTTC. Protein product: CASSLAPPQAGDNEQFF. The full variable domain, completed using reference TRBV5-1 and TRBJ2-1, is KAGVTQTPRYLIKTRGQQVTLSCSPISGHRSVSWYQQTPGQGLQFLFEYFSETQRNKGNFPGRFSGRQFSNSRSEMNVSTLELGDSALYLCASSLAPPQAGDNEQFFGPGTRLTVL.